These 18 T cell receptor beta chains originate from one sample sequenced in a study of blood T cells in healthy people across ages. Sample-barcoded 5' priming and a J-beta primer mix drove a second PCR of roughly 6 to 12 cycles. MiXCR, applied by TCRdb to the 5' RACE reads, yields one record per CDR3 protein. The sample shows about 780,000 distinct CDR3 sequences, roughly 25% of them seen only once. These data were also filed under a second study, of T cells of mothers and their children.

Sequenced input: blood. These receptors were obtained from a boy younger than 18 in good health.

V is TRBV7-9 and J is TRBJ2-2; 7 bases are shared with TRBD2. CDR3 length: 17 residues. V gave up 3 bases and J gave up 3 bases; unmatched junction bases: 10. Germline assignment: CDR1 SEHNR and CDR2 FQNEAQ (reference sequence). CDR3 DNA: TGTGCCAGCAGCTTCATTCCTAGCGGAACGTACACCGGGGAGCTGTTTTTT. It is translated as CASSFIPSGTYTGELFF.

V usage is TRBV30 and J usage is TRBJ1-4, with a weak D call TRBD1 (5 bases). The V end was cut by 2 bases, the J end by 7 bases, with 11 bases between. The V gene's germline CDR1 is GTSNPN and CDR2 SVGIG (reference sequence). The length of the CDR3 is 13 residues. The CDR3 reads CAWSQGNGEKLFF. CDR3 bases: TGTGCCTGGAGTCAGGGAAATGGTGAAAAACTGTTTTTT.

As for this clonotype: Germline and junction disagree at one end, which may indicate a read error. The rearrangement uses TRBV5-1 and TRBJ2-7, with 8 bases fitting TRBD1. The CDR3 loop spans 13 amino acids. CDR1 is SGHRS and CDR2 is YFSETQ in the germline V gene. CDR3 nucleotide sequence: TGCACCAGCAGCTCAAGACAGGGGATCGAGCAGTACTTC. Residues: CTSSSRQGIEQYF.

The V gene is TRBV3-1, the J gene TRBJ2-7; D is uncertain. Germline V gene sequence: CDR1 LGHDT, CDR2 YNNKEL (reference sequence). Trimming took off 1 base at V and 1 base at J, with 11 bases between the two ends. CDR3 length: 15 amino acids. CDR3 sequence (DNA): TGTGCCAGCAGCCAAGGATATGGCAGTTCCTACGAGCAGTACTTC. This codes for CASSQGYGSSYEQYF.

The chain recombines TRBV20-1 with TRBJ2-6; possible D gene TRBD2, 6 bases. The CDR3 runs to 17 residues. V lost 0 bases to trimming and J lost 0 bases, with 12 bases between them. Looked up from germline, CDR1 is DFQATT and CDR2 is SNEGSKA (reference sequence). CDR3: CSARDVAEGSGANVLTF. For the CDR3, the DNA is TGCAGTGCTAGAGATGTGGCGGAGGGCTCTGGGGCCAACGTCCTGACTTTC.

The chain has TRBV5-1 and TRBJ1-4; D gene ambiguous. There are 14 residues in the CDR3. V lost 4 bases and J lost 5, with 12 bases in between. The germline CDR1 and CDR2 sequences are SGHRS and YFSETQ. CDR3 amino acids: CASSPDGGNEKLFF. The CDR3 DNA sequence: TGCGCCAGCAGCCCGGACGGAGGGAATGAAAAACTGTTTTTT.

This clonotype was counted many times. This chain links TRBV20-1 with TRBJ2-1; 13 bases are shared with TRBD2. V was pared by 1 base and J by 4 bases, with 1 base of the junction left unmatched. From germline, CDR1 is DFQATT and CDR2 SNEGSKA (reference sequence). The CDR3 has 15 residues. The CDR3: CSARVTSGGYNEQFF. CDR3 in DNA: TGCAGTGCTAGAGTGACTAGCGGGGGGTACAATGAGCAGTTCTTC.

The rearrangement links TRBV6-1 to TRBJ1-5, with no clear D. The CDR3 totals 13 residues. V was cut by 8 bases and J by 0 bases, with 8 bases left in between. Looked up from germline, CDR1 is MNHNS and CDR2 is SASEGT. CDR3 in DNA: TGTGCCAGCGATATAGTTAGCAATCAGCCCCAGCATTTT. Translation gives CASDIVSNQPQHF.

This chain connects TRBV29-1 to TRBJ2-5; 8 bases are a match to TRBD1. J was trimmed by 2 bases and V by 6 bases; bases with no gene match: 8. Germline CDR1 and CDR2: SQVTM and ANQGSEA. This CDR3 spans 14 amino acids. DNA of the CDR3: TGCAGCGTAGCTCCGGGACAGGTGCAAGAGACCCAGTACTTC. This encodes CSVAPGQVQETQYF.

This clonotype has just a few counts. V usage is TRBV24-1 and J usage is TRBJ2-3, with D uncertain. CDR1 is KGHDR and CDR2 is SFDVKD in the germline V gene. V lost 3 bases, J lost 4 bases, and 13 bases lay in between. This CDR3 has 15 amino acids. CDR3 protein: CATSDTRQDPDTQYF. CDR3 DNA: TGTGCCACCAGTGATACGAGGCAGGATCCAGATACGCAGTATTTT.

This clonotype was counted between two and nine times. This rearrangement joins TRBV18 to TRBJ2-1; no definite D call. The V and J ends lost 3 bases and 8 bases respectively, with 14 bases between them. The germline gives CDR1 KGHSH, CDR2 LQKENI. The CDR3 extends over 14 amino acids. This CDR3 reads CASSPPARGDEQFF. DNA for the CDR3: TGTGCCAGCTCACCGCCCGCTAGAGGAGATGAGCAGTTCTTC.

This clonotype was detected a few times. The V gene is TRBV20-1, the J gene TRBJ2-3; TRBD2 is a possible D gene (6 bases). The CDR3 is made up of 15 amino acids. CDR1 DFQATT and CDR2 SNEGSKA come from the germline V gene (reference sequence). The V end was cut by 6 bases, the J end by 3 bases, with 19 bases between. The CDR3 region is CSARGGQGGTDTQYF. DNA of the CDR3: TGCAGTGCCCGAGGAGGGCAAGGAGGAACAGATACGCAGTATTTT.

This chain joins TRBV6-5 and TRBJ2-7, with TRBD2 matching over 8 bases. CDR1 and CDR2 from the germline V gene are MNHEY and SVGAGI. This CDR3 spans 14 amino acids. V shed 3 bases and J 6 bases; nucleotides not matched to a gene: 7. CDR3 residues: CASSYLSGGGEQYF. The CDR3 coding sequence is TGTGCCAGCAGTTATCTAAGCGGGGGAGGCGAGCAGTACTTC.

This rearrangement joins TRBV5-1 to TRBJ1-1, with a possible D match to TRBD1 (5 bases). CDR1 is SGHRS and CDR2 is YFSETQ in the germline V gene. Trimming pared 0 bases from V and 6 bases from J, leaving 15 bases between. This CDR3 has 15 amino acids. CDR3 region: CASSLAQPGSSEAFF. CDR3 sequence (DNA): TGCGCCAGCAGCTTGGCCCAGCCAGGGTCATCTGAAGCTTTCTTT. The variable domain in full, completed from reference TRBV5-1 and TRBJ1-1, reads KAGVTQTPRYLIKTRGQQVTLSCSPISGHRSVSWYQQTPGQGLQFLFEYFSETQRNKGNFPGRFSGRQFSNSRSEMNVSTLELGDSALYLCASSLAQPGSSEAFFGQGTRLTVV.

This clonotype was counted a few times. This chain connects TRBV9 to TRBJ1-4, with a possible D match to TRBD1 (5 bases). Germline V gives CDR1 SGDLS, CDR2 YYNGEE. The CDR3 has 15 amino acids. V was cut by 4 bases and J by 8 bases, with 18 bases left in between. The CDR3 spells CASSFQGTGGEKLFF. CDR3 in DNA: TGTGCCAGCAGCTTTCAGGGCACCGGCGGCGAAAAACTGTTTTTT.

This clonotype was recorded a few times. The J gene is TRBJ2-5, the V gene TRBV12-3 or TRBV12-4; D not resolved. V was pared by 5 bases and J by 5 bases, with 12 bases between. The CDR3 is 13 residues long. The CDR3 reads CASSKELTETQYF. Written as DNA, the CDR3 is TGTGCCAGCAGTAAGGAACTAACGGAGACCCAGTACTTC.

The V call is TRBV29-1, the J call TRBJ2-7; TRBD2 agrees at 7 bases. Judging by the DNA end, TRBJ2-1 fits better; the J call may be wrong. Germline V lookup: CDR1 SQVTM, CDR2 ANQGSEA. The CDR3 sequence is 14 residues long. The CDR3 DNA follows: TGCAGCGCCGGGAGGCAGTTAGCCGGAAATGAGCAGTTCTTC. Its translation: CSAGRQLAGNEQFF.

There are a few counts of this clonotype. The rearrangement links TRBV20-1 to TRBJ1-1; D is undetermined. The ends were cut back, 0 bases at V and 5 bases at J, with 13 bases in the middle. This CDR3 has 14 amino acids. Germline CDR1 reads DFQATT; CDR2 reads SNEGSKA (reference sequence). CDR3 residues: CSARDRRSRTEAFF. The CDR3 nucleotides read TGCAGTGCTAGAGATCGGAGGAGTCGAACTGAAGCTTTCTTT.